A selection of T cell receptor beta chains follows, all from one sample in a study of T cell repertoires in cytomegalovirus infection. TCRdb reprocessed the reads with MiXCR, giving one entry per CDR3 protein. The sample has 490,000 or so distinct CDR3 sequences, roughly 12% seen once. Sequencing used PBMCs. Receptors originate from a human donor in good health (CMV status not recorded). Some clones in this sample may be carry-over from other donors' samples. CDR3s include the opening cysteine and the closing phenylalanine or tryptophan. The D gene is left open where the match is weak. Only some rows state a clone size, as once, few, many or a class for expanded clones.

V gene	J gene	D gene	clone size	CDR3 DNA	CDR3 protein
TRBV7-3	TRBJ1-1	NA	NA	TGTGCCAGCAGCTTAGACGCAGCCCGTGAAGCTTTCTTT	CASSLDAAREAFF
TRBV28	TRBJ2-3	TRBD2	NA	TGTGCCAGCAGACCCGGGCCGGGAGGGGATACGCAGTATTTT	CASRPGPGGDTQYF
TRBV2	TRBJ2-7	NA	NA	TGTGCCAGCAGTGGGGCAGTCTACGAGCAGTACTTC	CASSGAVYEQYF
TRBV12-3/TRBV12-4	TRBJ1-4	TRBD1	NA	TGTGCCACCACAGGGGGATCTAATGAAAAACTGTTTTTT	CATTGGSNEKLFF
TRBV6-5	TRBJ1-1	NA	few	TGTGCCAGCAGTTACGGGATGCAAGCTTTCTTT	CASSYGMQAFF
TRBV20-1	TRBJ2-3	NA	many	TGCAGTGCTAGCCCTGGAAGCACAGATACGCAGTATTTT	CSASPGSTDTQYF
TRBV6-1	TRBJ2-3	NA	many	TGTGCCAGCAGTGAAGCGGGCACAGATACGCAGTATTTT	CASSEAGTDTQYF
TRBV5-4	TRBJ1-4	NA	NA	TGTGCCAGCAGCTTTGCAGGGGAAAGGGAAAAACTGTTTTTT	CASSFAGEREKLFF
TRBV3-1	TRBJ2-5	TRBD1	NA	TGTGCCAGCAGCCCTACGAGGACAGGCCCTTCTCAAGAGACCCAGTACTTC	CASSPTRTGPSQETQYF
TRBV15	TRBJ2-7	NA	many	TGTGCCACCAGCAGTTACAGATCCTACGAGCAGTACTTC	CATSSYRSYEQYF
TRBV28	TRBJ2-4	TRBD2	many	TGTGCCAGCAGTTCCGGAGGGCTAGCGGGAGGAGGAGGCAAAAACATTCAGTACTTC	CASSSGGLAGGGGKNIQYF
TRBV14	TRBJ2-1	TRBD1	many	TGTGCCAGCAATCGACCGGGACAGGGTAAATCCTACAATGAGCAGTTCTTC	CASNRPGQGKSYNEQFF
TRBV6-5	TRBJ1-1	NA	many	TGTGCCAGCAGTTACAGGGGTACGTACACTGAAGCTTTCTTT	CASSYRGTYTEAFF
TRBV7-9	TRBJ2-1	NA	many	TGTGCCAGCAGCCCCCGACGGGGAGATGAGCAGTTCTTC	CASSPRRGDEQFF
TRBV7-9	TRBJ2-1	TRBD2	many	TGTGCCAGCAGCTGGACTAGCGGGGGGGCCCATGAGCAGTTCTTC	CASSWTSGGAHEQFF
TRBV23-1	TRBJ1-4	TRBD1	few	TGCGCCAGCAGCAAACCCAGACAGGGTGGCGAAAAACTGTTTTTT	CASSKPRQGGEKLFF
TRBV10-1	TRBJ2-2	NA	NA	TGCGCCAGCAGTGATGCCTTACTCCGGCGGGCCGGGGAGCTGTTTTTT	CASSDALLRRAGELFF
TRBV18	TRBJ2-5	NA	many	TGTGCCAGCTCACGCGGGCTCGGGGAGACCCAGTACTTC	CASSRGLGETQYF
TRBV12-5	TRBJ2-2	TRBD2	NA	TGTGCTAGTGGTTTGCACCTAGCGGGAGTAGGTTACACCGGGGAGCTGTTTTTT	CASGLHLAGVGYTGELFF
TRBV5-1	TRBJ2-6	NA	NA	TGCGCCAGCATTAGTGGGGCCAACGTCCTGACTTTC	CASISGANVLTF
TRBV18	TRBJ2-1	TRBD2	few	TGTGCCAGCTCACCTCGGAGCGGGGGCAATTACAATGAGCAGTTCTTC	CASSPRSGGNYNEQFF
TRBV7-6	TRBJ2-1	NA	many	TGTGCCAGCAGCTCAGTACAGGGACGTGAGCAGTTCTTC	CASSSVQGREQFF
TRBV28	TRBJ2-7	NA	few	TGTGCCAGCAGTTTTACGACCTACGAGCAGTACTTC	CASSFTTYEQYF
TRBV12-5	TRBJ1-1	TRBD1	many	TGTGCTAGTGGTTTGGCCATCACAGGGGACACTGAAGCTTTCTTT	CASGLAITGDTEAFF
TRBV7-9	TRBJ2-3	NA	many	TGTGCCAGCAGCACACGCGGGGATCTCACAGATACGCAGTATTTT	CASSTRGDLTDTQYF
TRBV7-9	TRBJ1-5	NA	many	TGTGCCAGCAGCTTATTGGGTCAGCCCCAGCATTTT	CASSLLGQPQHF
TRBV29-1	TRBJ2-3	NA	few	TGCAGCGTTGAAGTGGGGGGACAGAGCACAGATACGCAGTATTTT	CSVEVGGQSTDTQYF
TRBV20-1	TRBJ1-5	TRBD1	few	TGCAGCTACAGGGGCGGCAATCAGCCCCAGCATTTT	CSYRGGNQPQHF
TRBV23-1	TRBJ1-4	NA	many	TGCGCCAGCATCGGACGGCCGCCAACTAATGAAAAACTGTTTTTT	CASIGRPPTNEKLFF
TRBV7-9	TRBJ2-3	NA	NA	TGTGCCAGCAGCTTGGCAGGGACGGAGCTGACAGATACGCAGTATTTT	CASSLAGTELTDTQYF
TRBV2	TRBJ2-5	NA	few	TGTGCCAGCAGTTGGCAGGGAAGGGGAGAGACCCAGTACTTC	CASSWQGRGETQYF
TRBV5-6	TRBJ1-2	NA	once	TGTGCCAGCAGCGACCCGCGGACACGCATTAACTATGGCTACACCTTC	CASSDPRTRINYGYTF
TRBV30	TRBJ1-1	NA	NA	TGTGCCTGGAGTGCCAGGGGTCTTCTGGAAGCTTTCTTT	CAWSARGLLEAFF
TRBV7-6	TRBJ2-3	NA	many	TGTGCCAGCAATGACCACGGGGCGGAGTCCGGGGATACGCAGTATTTT	CASNDHGAESGDTQYF
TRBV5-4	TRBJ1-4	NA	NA	TGTGCCAGCGGGCTTGGGGGGTTACTGTTTTTT	CASGLGGLLFF
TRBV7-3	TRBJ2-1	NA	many	TGTGCCAGCAGCTTTGACTCGGGGTCACCCCTCGCGTTCTTC	CASSFDSGSPLAFF
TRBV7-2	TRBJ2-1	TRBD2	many	TGTGCCAGCAGCCCCGGACTAGCGGGAGGCCTTAAGGATGAGCAGTTCTTC	CASSPGLAGGLKDEQFF
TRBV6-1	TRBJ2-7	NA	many	TGTGCCAGCAGAACTACCACCTACGAGCAGTACTTC	CASRTTTYEQYF
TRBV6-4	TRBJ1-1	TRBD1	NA	TGTGCCAGCTCTCCCGGGACAGGACGCCTTAACACTGAAGCTTTCTTT	CASSPGTGRLNTEAFF
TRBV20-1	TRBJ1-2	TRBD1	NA	TGCAGTGCTAGAGAATCGACAGGGCGAATCTATGGCTACACCTTC	CSARESTGRIYGYTF
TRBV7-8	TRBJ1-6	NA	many	TGTGCCAGCAGCCGGGGGGTCAGGGGAGCAGAGGAGGATAATTCACCCCTCCACTTT	CASSRGVRGAEEDNSPLHF
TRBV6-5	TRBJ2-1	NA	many	TGTGCCAGCAGGAAGGCAGGTTTCAATGAGCAGTTCTTC	CASRKAGFNEQFF
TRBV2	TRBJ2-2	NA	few	TGTGCCAGCAGACTCAAAGGGGGGATCAACACCGGGGAGCTGTTTTTT	CASRLKGGINTGELFF
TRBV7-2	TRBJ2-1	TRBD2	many	TGTGCCAGCAGCTTAAGACGGACTAGCGGGAGCTGGGGCAATGAGCAGTTCTTC	CASSLRRTSGSWGNEQFF
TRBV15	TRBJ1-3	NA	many	TGTGCCACCAGCAGTCCCGTCCCCTTACCTGGAAACACCATATATTTT	CATSSPVPLPGNTIYF
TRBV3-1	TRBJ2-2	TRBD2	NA	TGTGCCAGCAGCCAATCCAGACTAGCGGGAGACACCGGGGAGCTGTTTTTT	CASSQSRLAGDTGELFF